This T cell receptor (beta chain) emerged from a study of blood T cells in healthy people across ages (dated by TCRdb to between 2014 and 2017). For context, the study as a whole: In model experiments, template switching captured roughly one uniquely barcoded TCR beta cDNA molecule for every two T cells. The study analyzed two additional independent replicas of 1 million unique cDNA reads from the same blood draw for two donors, one aged 18 to 29 and one aged 80 or older. Donors were grouped into four age groups: young (average 16 years), middle-aged (around 39), aged (about 60) and long-lived (about 90). The study measured age-related changes in TCR beta repertoire diversity using deep sequencing normalized with unique cDNA molecular identifiers. To avoid experimental bias, donors of different ages were randomly spread across the sequencing lanes. The paper as a whole reports these results and caveats: There was a strong correlation between observed TCR beta diversity and the percentage of naive T cells measured by flow cytometry. Compared with the aged group, the long-lived group had more naive CD4+ T cells, fewer expanded clones and increased TCR diversity, a pattern suggesting age selection. Observed TCR beta diversity per million T cells fell roughly linearly with age, and a significant reduction was already apparent by age roughly 40. Conclusive comparison of naive and antigen-experienced compartments was prevented by the profiling of bulk unsorted PBMCs. Because the CMV infection status of the donors was unknown, age-related changes in expanded clonotypes may potentially have been confounded. Estimates of total diversity based on one million sequenced T cells were considered lower bounds and underestimates.

About this clonotype itself: No antigen is known for it. Germline and junction disagree at one end, which may indicate a read error.

From the cysteine through the phenylalanine, the CDR3 covers 12 amino acids. CDR3 DNA is the only sequence kept; it has 36 bases, read in frame from the first base. The library was obtained by 5' RACE. These reads were obtained on an Illumina HiSeq 2500. A second PCR of roughly 6 to 11 cycles was run with a J-beta primer mix and a sample-barcoded 5' primer. A template-switch 5' adaptor carrying 12 random nucleotides introduced a unique molecular identifier onto each TCR beta cDNA molecule. Each sample yielded at least 3 million CDR3-containing paired-end reads. First-strand cDNA was synthesized from all RNA with the Mint cDNA synthesis kit, primed by a TRBC-specific oligonucleotide. All cDNA was treated with uracil-DNA glycosylase and then went through a first 18-cycle PCR with the universal primers M1SS and BC2_uni_R. Per the original workflow: Each sample was normalized by randomly selecting 1 million high-quality reads, each carrying a distinct molecular identifier. Instead of being binned into consensus sequences, reads that shared molecular identifiers were thrown out. CDR3 identification, clonotype clustering and error correction used MiTCR with a Q25 quality threshold and the strictest error-elimination algorithm. A nonparametric unseen species model with Euler transformation was used to estimate lower-bound total TCR beta diversity. TCRdb itself trimmed the public reads at Q25 with fastp, ran MiXCR and retained productive beta chains. Each entry merges the rows of one CDR3 protein and shows their most common DNA and genes. V and J calls and clone size were set by TCRdb, not the authors. The sample table records hundreds of thousands of distinct CDR3 sequences; around 48% of these occur just once. 10% to 15% of the sample belongs to the ten largest clones.

The donors were roughly 40 Caucasian individuals from Russia, aged 6 to 90 years, who were systemically healthy. Each donor gave ten milliliters of peripheral blood, collected into EDTA-treated Vacutainer tubes. PBMCs were isolated by Ficoll-Paque density-gradient centrifugation, with at least 7 million obtained per sample. Total RNA was extracted from PBMCs with Trizol reagent, with at least 5 micrograms obtained per sample. For every donor, an aliquot of PBMCs went through flow cytometry to measure the percentages of naive CD45RAhigh/CD27high T cells. The rearranged chain carries TRBV12-3 or TRBV12-4 and TRBJ2-1; the D gene could be either TRBD1 or TRBD2, each agreeing at 5 bases. This sequence originates from a man aged 25-40 years in good health. The sequencing input was blood. The DNA sequence is given as TGTGCCACCAGGGACGCCTACAGTGAGCAGTTCTTC. This encodes CATRDAYSEQFF.